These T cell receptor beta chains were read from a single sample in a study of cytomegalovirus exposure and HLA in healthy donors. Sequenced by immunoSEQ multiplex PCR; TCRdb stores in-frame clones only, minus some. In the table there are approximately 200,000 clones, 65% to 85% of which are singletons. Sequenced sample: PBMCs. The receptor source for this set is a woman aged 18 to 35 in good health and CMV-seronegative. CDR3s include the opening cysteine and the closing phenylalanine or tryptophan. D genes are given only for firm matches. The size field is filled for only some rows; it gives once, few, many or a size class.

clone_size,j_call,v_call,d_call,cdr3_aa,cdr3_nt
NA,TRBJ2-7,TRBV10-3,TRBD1,CAIKGDSYYEQYF,TGTGCCATCAAGGGGGACAGTTACTACGAGCAGTACTTC
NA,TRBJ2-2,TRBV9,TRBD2,CASTASGLGELFF,TGTGCCAGCACGGCTAGCGGGTTGGGGGAGCTGTTTTTT
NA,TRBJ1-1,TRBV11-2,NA,CASSLAREKYLNTEAFF,TGTGCCAGCAGCTTAGCCAGGGAAAAATATTTGAACACTGAAGCTTTCTTT
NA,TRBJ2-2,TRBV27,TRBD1,CASTPSGGGTGELFF,TGTGCCAGCACCCCGTCAGGGGGTGGCACCGGGGAGCTGTTTTTT
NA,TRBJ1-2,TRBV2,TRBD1,CASSQGQHPNYGYTF,TGTGCCAGCAGTCAGGGACAGCACCCTAACTATGGCTACACCTTC
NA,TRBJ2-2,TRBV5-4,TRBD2,CASSLLPVAGVTGELFF,TGTGCCAGCAGCTTGCTTCCGGTAGCGGGAGTCACCGGGGAGCTGTTTTTT
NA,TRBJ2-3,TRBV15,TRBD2,CATSRGVAGGDGRDTQYF,TGTGCCACCAGCAGAGGGGTCGCGGGGGGGGATGGAAGAGATACGCAGTATTTT
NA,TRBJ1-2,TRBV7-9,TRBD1,CASPKPDRGVGYTF,TGTGCCAGCCCCAAGCCGGACAGGGGGGTTGGCTACACCTTC
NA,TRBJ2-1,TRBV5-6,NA,CASSLAFPLDEQFF,TGTGCCAGCAGCTTGGCGTTTCCCCTAGATGAGCAGTTCTTC
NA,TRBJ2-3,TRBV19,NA,CASSIALYSSTDTQYF,TGTGCCAGTAGTATCGCCTTGTACTCTAGCACAGATACGCAGTATTTT
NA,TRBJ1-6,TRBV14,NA,CASSRSGSPNSPLHF,TGTGCCAGCAGCCGCAGCGGGTCTCCAAATTCACCCCTCCACTTT
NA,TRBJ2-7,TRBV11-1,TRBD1,CASSFATGTGGTSYEQYF,TGTGCCAGCAGCTTTGCGACCGGGACAGGGGGCACTTCCTACGAGCAGTACTTC
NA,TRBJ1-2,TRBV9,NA,CASSVDGGSNYGYTF,TGTGCCAGCAGCGTAGACGGGGGTAGTAACTATGGCTACACCTTC
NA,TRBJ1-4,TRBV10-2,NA,CASGDGEKLFF,TGCGCCAGCGGAGATGGTGAAAAACTGTTTTTT
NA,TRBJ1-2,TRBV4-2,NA,CASSQDLSGYGYTF,TGTGCCAGCAGCCAAGATTTGTCGGGATATGGCTACACCTTC
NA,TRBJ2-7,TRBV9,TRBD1,CASSTSIREYPGQGYEQYF,TGTGCCAGCAGCACATCAATAAGGGAATATCCGGGACAGGGATACGAGCAGTACTTC
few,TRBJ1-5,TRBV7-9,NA,CSSSSMSAGASNQPQHF,TGTTCCAGCAGCTCCATGTCCGCGGGGGCAAGCAATCAGCCCCAGCATTTT
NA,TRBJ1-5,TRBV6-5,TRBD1,CASSGTGEYQPQHF,TGTGCCAGCAGTGGGACAGGCGAGTATCAGCCCCAGCATTTT
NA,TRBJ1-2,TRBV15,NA,CATSRDLTANYGYTF,TGTGCCACCAGCAGAGACCTGACAGCTAACTATGGCTACACCTTC
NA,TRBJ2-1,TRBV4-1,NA,CASSQGGPYNEQFF,TGCGCCAGCAGCCAAGGGGGCCCGTACAATGAGCAGTTCTTC
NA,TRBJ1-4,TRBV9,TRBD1,CASSTPRARGDEKLFF,TGTGCCAGCAGCACCCCTCGAGCCAGGGGGGATGAAAAACTGTTTTTT
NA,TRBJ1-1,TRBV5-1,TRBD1,CASSATGTELVAFF,TGCGCCAGCAGCGCCACCGGGACAGAGCTTGTAGCTTTCTTT
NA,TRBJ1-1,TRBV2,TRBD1,CASRPGGAGGTEAFF,TGTGCCAGCCGACCAGGGGGCGCGGGGGGGACTGAAGCTTTCTTT
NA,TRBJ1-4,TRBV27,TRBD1,CASSYYGQGDNEKLFF,TGTGCCAGCAGTTACTACGGACAGGGGGATAATGAAAAACTGTTTTTT
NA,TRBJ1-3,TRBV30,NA,CAWSVLGFGNTTYF,TGTGCCTGGAGTGTACTGGGCTTCGGAAACACCACATATTTT
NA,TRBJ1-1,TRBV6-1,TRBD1,CASSFTGATEAFF,TGTGCCAGCAGCTTTACAGGGGCCACTGAAGCTTTCTTT
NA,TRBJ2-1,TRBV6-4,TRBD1,CASSVVGGQGTREQFF,TGTGCCAGCAGTGTGGTCGGGGGACAGGGGACTCGCGAGCAGTTCTTC
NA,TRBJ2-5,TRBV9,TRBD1,CASSDGTEETQYF,TGTGCCAGCAGCGACGGGACAGAAGAGACCCAGTACTTC